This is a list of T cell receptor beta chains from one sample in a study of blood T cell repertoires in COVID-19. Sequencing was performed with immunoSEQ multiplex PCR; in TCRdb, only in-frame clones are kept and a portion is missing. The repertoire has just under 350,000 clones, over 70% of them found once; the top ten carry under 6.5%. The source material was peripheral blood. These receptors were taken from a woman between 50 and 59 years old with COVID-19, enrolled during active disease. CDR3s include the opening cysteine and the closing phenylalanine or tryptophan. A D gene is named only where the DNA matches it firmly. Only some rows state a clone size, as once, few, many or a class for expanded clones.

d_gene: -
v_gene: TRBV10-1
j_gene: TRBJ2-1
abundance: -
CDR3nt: TGCGCCAGCCGGGACTGGGGGGATGATGAGCAGTTCTTC
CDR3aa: CASRDWGDDEQFF

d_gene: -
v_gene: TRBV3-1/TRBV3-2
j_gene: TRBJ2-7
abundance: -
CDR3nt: TGTGCCAGCAGCCCTACAGGAACCTCCTACGAGCAGTACTTC
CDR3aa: CASSPTGTSYEQYF

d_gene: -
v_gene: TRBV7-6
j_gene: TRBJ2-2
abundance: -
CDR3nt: TGTGCCAGCAGCTTCCTAGGCCACACGAACACCGGGGAGCTGTTTTTT
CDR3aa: CASSFLGHTNTGELFF

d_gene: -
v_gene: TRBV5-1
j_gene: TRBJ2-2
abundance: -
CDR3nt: TGCGCCAGCAGCGGACAACAACCGAACACCGGGGAGCTGTTTTTT
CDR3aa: CASSGQQPNTGELFF

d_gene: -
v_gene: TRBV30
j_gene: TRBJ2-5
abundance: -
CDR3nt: TGTGCCTGGAAGGGGTACCAAGAGACCCAGTACTTC
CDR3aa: CAWKGYQETQYF

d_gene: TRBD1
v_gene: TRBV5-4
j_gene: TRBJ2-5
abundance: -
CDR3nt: TGTGCCAGCAGCCTTGGACAGGGGCAAGAGACCCAGTACTTC
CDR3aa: CASSLGQGQETQYF

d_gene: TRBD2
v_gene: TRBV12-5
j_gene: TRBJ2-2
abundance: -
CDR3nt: TGTGCTAGTGGTCTAACGGGACAGAGGCTAGCGGGAAAGTCCGGGGAGCTGTTTTTT
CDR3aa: CASGLTGQRLAGKSGELFF

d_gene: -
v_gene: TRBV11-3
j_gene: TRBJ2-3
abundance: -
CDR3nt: TGTGCCAGCAGCCAAGGGGCTGGTAGCACAGATACGCAGTATTTT
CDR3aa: CASSQGAGSTDTQYF

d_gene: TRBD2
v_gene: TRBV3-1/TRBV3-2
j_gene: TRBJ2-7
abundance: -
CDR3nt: TGTGCCAGCAGCCATCTACCTCTTAGCGGGGGCCCCTCCTACGAGCAGTACTTC
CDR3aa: CASSHLPLSGGPSYEQYF

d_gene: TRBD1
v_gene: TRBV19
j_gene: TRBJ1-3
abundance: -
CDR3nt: TGTGCCAGTAGTTCAAACCGGGACAGTACTGGAAACACCATATATTTT
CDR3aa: CASSSNRDSTGNTIYF

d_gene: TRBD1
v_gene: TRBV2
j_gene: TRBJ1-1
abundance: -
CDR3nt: TGTGCCAGCCTGGTGGACAGGGGTGACACTGAAGCTTTCTTT
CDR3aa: CASLVDRGDTEAFF

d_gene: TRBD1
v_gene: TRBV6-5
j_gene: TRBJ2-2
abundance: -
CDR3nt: TGTGCCAGCACACGAGGACAGGTCGCGGCCGGGGAGCTGTTTTTT
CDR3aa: CASTRGQVAAGELFF

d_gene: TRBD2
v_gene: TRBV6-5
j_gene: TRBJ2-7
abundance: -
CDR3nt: TGTGCCAGCCGTCTGGCGGGAGATAGACGCGAGCAGTACTTC
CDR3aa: CASRLAGDRREQYF

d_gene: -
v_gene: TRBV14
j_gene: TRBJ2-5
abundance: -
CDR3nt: TGTGCCAGCAGCCAAGATGAGGGACAATTGAAGACCCAGTACTTC
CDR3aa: CASSQDEGQLKTQYF

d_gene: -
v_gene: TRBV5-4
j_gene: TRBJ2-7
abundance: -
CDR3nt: TGTGCCAGCTCCTCATCGGGGCCGACGGAGGGTGAGCAGTACTTC
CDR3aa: CASSSSGPTEGEQYF

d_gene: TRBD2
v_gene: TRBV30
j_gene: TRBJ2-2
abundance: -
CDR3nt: TGTGCCTGGACCCCCTTCCGACAGGGGGCGGCTAGCGGGAGGGCCAGCACCGGGGAGCTGTTTTTT
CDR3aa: CAWTPFRQGAASGRASTGELFF

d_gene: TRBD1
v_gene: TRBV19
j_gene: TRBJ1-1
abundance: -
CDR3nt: TGTGCCAGTAGACGGGACAGGGGCCTGAAGGACACTGAAGCTTTCTTT
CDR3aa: CASRRDRGLKDTEAFF

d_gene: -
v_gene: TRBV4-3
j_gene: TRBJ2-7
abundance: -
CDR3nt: TGCGCCAGCAGCCCAGGGCTGGGGGGACCCTACGAGCAGTACTTC
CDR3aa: CASSPGLGGPYEQYF

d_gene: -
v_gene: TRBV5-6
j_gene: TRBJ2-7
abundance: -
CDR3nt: TGTGCCAGCAGCTTCGAGGTCGAGCAGTACTTC
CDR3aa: CASSFEVEQYF

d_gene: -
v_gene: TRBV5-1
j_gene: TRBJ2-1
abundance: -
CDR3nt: TGCGCCAGCAGCTATCAAGGGGGCAATGAGCAGTTCTTC
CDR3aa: CASSYQGGNEQFF

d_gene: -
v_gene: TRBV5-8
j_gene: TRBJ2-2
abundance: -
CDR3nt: TGTGCCAGCAGCTTTGATGGAGTTCGATTTTTT
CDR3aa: CASSFDGVRFF

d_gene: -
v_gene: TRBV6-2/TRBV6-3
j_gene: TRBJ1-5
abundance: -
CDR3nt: TGTGCCAGCAGTTACTGGCACCGCAATCAGCCCCAGCATTTT
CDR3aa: CASSYWHRNQPQHF

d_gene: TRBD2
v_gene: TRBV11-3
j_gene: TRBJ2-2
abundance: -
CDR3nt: TGTGCCAGCAGCTTAGTAGCGGGAAGGGCGACCGGGGAGCTGTTTTTT
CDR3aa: CASSLVAGRATGELFF

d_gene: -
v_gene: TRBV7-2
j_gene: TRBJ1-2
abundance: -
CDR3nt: TGTGCCAGCACCCATGGGCAGGGCGGCTATGGCTACACCTTC
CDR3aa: CASTHGQGGYGYTF

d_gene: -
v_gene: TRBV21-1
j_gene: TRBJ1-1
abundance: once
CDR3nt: TGTGCCAGCACCACAGGGGGCGCACCTGAAGCTTTCTTT
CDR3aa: CASTTGGAPEAFF

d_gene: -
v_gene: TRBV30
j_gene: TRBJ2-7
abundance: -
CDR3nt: TGTGCCTGGAGAGGACTCTCCTACGAGCAGTACTTC
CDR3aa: CAWRGLSYEQYF

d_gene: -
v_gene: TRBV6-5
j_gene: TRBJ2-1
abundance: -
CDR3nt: TGTGCCAGCAGTAAACAGGGAAATGAGCAGTTCTTC
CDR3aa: CASSKQGNEQFF

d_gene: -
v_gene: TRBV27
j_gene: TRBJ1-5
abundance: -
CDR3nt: TGTGCCAGCAGTCCCCGGGCAGGGTATCAGCCCCAGCATTTT
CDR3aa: CASSPRAGYQPQHF

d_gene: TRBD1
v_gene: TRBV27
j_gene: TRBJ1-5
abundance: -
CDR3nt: TGTGCCAGCAGTTTAATTACAGGGGGCGAAAATCAGCCCCAGCATTTT
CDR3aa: CASSLITGGENQPQHF

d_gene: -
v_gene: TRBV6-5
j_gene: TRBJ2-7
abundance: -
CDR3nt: TGTGCCAGCAGCCTCAGGGGCCAATACGAGCAGTACTTC
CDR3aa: CASSLRGQYEQYF

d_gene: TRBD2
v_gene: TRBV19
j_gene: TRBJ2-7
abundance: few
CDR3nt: TGTGCCAGTAGTATCTTCCTAGCGGGAGGGAACGAGCAGTACTTC
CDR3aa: CASSIFLAGGNEQYF

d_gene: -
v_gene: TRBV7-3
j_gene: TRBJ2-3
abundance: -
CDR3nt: TGTGCCAGCAGCTTACATAACAGGGCGGATACGCAGTATTTT
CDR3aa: CASSLHNRADTQYF

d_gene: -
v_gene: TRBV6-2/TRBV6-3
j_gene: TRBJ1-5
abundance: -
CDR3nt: TGTGCCAGCAGTTACAGGGGGTCCCACAATCAGCCCCAGCATTTT
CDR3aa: CASSYRGSHNQPQHF

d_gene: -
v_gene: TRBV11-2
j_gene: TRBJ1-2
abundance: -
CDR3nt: TGTGCCAGCAGCTTAGACAGGGGTGGCTACACCTTC
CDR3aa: CASSLDRGGYTF

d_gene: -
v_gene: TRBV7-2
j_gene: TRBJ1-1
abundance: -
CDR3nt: TGTGCCAGCAGCTTCGGGGTGTTCATTAACACTGAAGCTTTCTTT
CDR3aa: CASSFGVFINTEAFF

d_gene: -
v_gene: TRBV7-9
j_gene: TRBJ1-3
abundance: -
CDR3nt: TGTGCCAGCAGCCCCGGACAGCTTTTCTCTGGAAACACCATATATTTT
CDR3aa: CASSPGQLFSGNTIYF

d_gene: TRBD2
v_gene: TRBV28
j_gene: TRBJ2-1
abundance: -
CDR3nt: TGTGCCAGCATCGCCCAGTCGGGCGGGAGCAATGAGCAGTTCTTC
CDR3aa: CASIAQSGGSNEQFF

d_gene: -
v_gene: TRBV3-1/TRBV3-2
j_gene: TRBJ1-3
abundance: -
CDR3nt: TGTGCCAGCAGCCAAGGACAGTGGTTCTCTGGAAACACCATATATTTT
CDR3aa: CASSQGQWFSGNTIYF

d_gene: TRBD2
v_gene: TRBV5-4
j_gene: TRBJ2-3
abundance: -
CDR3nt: TGTGCCAGCAGCTTGTCCCGGGGCGGGAGCTCGCCAGATACGCAGTATTTT
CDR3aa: CASSLSRGGSSPDTQYF

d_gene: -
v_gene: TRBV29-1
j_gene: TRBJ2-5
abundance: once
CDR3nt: TGCAGCGTTGAGGGAGGTCAGGAGACCCAGTACTTC
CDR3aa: CSVEGGQETQYF

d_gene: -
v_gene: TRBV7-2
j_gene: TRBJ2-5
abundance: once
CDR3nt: TGTGCCAGCAGCCGGGGGAGTAGCCCCACGGGGAAAACCCAGTACTTC
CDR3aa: CASSRGSSPTGKTQYF

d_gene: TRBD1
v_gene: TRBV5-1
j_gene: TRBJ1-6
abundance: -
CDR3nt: TGCGCCAGCAGTTCCGGGACAGGAGGAAGCTCCTATAATTCACCCCTCCACTTT
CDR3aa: CASSSGTGGSSYNSPLHF

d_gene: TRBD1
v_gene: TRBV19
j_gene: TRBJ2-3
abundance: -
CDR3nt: TGTGCCAGTAGTATGGGACAGCATAGGAGCACAGATACGCAGTATTTT
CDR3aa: CASSMGQHRSTDTQYF

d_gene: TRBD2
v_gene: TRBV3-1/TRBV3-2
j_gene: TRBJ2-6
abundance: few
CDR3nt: TGTGCCAGCAGCCCTTGGGGGGGAAGGGCCGGGGCCAACGTCCTGACTTTC
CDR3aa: CASSPWGGRAGANVLTF

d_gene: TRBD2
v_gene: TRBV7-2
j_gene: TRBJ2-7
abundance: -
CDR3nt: TGTGCCAGCAGCATTAGCGGGAGTAAGTACGAGCAGTACTTC
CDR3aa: CASSISGSKYEQYF

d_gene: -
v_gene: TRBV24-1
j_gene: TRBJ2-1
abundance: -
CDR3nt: TGTGCCACCAGTGATCGCCGACAGGGAGGTCACAATGAGCAGTTCTTC
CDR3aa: CATSDRRQGGHNEQFF

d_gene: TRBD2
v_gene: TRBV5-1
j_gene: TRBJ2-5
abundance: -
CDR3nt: TGCGCCAGCAGCTCGAACCGGGACTACCTCGGGACCCAGTACTTC
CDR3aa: CASSSNRDYLGTQYF

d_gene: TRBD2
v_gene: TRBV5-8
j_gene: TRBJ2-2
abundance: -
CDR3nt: TGTGCCAGCAGCCTCACCTGGGGAGCGGGGGACGTCGGGGAGCTGTTTTTT
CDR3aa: CASSLTWGAGDVGELFF

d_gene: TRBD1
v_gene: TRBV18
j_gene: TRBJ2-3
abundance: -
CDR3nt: TGTGCCAGCGCTCTCGACAGGGCTCCAGATACGCAGTATTTT
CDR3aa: CASALDRAPDTQYF

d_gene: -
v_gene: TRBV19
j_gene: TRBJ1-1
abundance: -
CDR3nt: TGTGCCAGTAGATGGGGGGAGAACACTGAAGCTTTCTTT
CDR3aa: CASRWGENTEAFF

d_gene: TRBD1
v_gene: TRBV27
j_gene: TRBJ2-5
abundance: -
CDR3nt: TGTGCCAGCAGTTTAGACAGGGGGGTAGGTCAAGAGACCCAGTACTTC
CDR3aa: CASSLDRGVGQETQYF

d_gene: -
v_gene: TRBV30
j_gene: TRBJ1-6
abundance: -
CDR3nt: TGTGCCTTCCACTCCAACTATAATTCACCCCTCCACTTT
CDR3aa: CAFHSNYNSPLHF

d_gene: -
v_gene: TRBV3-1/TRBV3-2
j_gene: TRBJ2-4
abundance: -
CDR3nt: TGTGCCAGCAGCCACGCCCGGGTGGCCAAAAACATTCAGTACTTC
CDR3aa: CASSHARVAKNIQYF

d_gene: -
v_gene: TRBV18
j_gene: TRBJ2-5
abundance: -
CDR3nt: TGTGCCAGCTCACCATGGCAGCAAGAGACCCAGTACTTC
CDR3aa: CASSPWQQETQYF

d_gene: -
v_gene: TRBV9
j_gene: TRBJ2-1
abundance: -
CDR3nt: TGTGCCAGCAGCGTCCTGGCATCATACAATGAGCAGTTCTTC
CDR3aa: CASSVLASYNEQFF

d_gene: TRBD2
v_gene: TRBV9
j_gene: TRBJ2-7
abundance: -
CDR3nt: TGTGCCAGCAGCCCAGCGGGAGGGGGGTACGAGCAGTACTTC
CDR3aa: CASSPAGGGYEQYF

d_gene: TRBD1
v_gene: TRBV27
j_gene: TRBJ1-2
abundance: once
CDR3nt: TGTGCCAGCAGCCAATCCCCGGGACAGGGAGCCTATGGCTACACCTTC
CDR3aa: CASSQSPGQGAYGYTF

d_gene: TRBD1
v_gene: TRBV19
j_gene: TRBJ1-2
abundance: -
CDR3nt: TGTGCCAGTAGTACTAGGGACAGGAGCTATGGCTACACCTTC
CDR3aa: CASSTRDRSYGYTF

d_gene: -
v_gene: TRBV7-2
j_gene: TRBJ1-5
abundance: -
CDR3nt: TGTGCCAGCAGCTTACCCCCAAGTGACGGGATCACCCAGCATTTT
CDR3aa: CASSLPPSDGITQHF